The rows below give T cell receptor beta chains drawn from one sample of a study of T-cell reconstitution after alpha-beta-depleted transplantation in children. TCRdb recomputed calls from the PCR reads with MiXCR, one row per CDR3 protein. The table lists about 350,000 distinct CDR3 sequences, 10% to 15% of them singletons. This specimen was PBMCs, taken from the stem cell graft. These receptors originate from a human donor who donated a stem cell graft to a child with Fanconi anemia. Both conserved end residues are trimmed from each CDR3. The order of the fields is V gene, clone size, D gene, CDR3 protein. A D gene is named only where the DNA matches it firmly. For some rows the clone size is stated as once, few or many, or as a class when expanded; others skip it.

V gene: TRBV3-1
clone size: few
D gene: TRBD1
CDR3 protein: ASSQLAGTGDSW

V gene: TRBV6-1
clone size: few
D gene: -
CDR3 protein: ASSLGRLNSPLH

V gene: TRBV9
clone size: -
D gene: -
CDR3 protein: ASSLSPGDGYT

V gene: TRBV27
clone size: -
D gene: -
CDR3 protein: ASSFRRASDNEQF

V gene: TRBV7-6
clone size: many
D gene: -
CDR3 protein: ASSPDRINVLT

V gene: TRBV7-9
clone size: many
D gene: -
CDR3 protein: ASKYPGDYEQF

V gene: TRBV20-1
clone size: -
D gene: TRBD1
CDR3 protein: SATGGSSTTDTQY

V gene: TRBV28
clone size: -
D gene: -
CDR3 protein: ASSFNGGVTDTQY

V gene: TRBV5-6
clone size: few
D gene: TRBD1
CDR3 protein: ASSLDRVHTGELF

V gene: TRBV18
clone size: few
D gene: TRBD1
CDR3 protein: ASSTSRGQSGYT

V gene: TRBV10-3
clone size: many
D gene: TRBD1
CDR3 protein: AISEQGNPYEQY

V gene: TRBV5-6
clone size: many
D gene: -
CDR3 protein: ASSFLIQGEQY

V gene: TRBV6-1
clone size: -
D gene: -
CDR3 protein: ASSLRGDEGVMDEQY

V gene: TRBV5-1
clone size: few
D gene: -
CDR3 protein: ASSSGFGGTRPSSGYT

V gene: TRBV10-3
clone size: -
D gene: -
CDR3 protein: AISDGRQGDGYT

V gene: TRBV5-1
clone size: -
D gene: TRBD1
CDR3 protein: ASNRDRTEAF

V gene: TRBV7-2
clone size: few
D gene: TRBD1
CDR3 protein: ASSQPGQYSDPT

V gene: TRBV20-1
clone size: -
D gene: TRBD2
CDR3 protein: SARSGRVAGGLYYEQY

V gene: TRBV18
clone size: -
D gene: TRBD2
CDR3 protein: ASSPKAGGGTDTQY

V gene: TRBV28
clone size: few
D gene: -
CDR3 protein: ASRSTGTQSGETQY

V gene: TRBV12-3/TRBV12-4
clone size: many
D gene: -
CDR3 protein: ASSLGVGGPGYHNEQF

V gene: TRBV9
clone size: few
D gene: -
CDR3 protein: ASSVTHRGNEQF

V gene: TRBV11-2
clone size: -
D gene: TRBD2
CDR3 protein: ASSLGLAGGLNEQF

V gene: TRBV29-1
clone size: many
D gene: -
CDR3 protein: SVGEIDSPLH

V gene: TRBV12-3/TRBV12-4
clone size: -
D gene: -
CDR3 protein: ASSLQAKKLF

V gene: TRBV10-3
clone size: few
D gene: TRBD1
CDR3 protein: AISAGQQETQY

V gene: TRBV10-1
clone size: many
D gene: TRBD2
CDR3 protein: ASSGGLESNEQF

V gene: TRBV7-2
clone size: once
D gene: -
CDR3 protein: ASSPHRGGVDEKLF

V gene: TRBV3-1
clone size: many
D gene: -
CDR3 protein: ASSQEWGREQY

V gene: TRBV12-3/TRBV12-4
clone size: -
D gene: TRBD2
CDR3 protein: ASTAGGYNEQF

V gene: TRBV7-3
clone size: few
D gene: -
CDR3 protein: ASSLGVTTGELF

V gene: TRBV5-5
clone size: few
D gene: -
CDR3 protein: ASSSRGYDYGYT